This TCR beta chain came from a study of blood T cell repertoires in COVID-19 (dated by TCRdb to the early 2020s). Turning to the overall study: Samples from collaborators originated in the United States, Italy and Spain and spanned both the acute and convalescent phases of COVID-19. The prospective study material was composed of cDNA or gDNA derived from T cells, B-cell-depleted T cells, or PBMCs. Deeply sampled blood TCRbeta repertoires from subjects exposed to, actively infected with, or recovered from COVID-19 were included in the dataset. The repertoires were released in a freely available public database intended as a resource for research on the immune response to SARS-CoV-2. The samples were drawn from the first 160 participants of the ongoing ImmuneRACE study and from 1,254 subjects provided by 6 global collaborators. The sample metadata nearly always contained a de-identified subject ID, COVID-19 status, age in years and sex. Where available, HLA class I and class II types were taken from metadata supplied by the sample provider and were not determined by assay-based typing. The investigation overall reported the following: The amount of clinical and demographic metadata varied by source and participant and was provided uncurated.

For this clone: Its antigen remains unidentified. Base qualities are missing; no much larger clone stands one base away. The same CDR3 can be traced to other DNA sequences in this sample.

TCRbeta CDR3 regions were amplified from genomic DNA using the immunoSEQ Assay, a bias-controlled multiplex PCR. The original pipeline was this. The number of nucleated cells in each sample was estimated by amplification of reference gene primers within the assay. To quantify the absolute abundance of each unique TCRbeta CDR3 rearrangement, sequence reads were collapsed and filtered. For each sample, productive Simpson clonality was calculated by taking the square root of Simpson's diversity index across productive rearrangements. In TCRdb, the immuneACCESS table is reduced to in-frame sequences with V and J assigned. These tables do not hold every clone; where another copy was compared, an unresolved V gene accounts for under half, and the others remain unexplained. Clone size and the V and J calls come from that table; the DNA yielded D and trimming. This sample holds 150,000 to 200,000 clones; about 87% were observed only once. The leading ten clones occupy 2.5% of the sample.

At one collaborating source in Seattle, patients were enrolled during active infection and were followed longitudinally through the course of disease. The collaborating institutions used their own protocols to collect whole blood in K2EDTA tubes. For TCRbeta analysis, collaborators shipped samples in one of three forms: frozen whole blood, isolated PBMCs, or DNA extracted from either of those sample types. Cut back by 3 bases and 6 bases, the V and J ends lie 6 bases apart. The cysteine opens and the phenylalanine closes a CDR3 of 11 amino acids. Only the CDR3 part of the read is kept: 33 bases, read in frame from the first base. Per the germline V gene, MDHEN is the CDR1 and SYDVKM is the CDR2.

The clonotype was recovered from a woman over 75 with COVID-19, enrolled during active disease. Recombination joined TRBV28 with TRBJ2-7; no confident D gene assignment can be made. The material sequenced was peripheral blood. CDR3 reads: CASSLAREQYF. The DNA sequence follows: TGTGCCAGCAGTTTGGCTCGCGAGCAGTACTTC.